This T cell receptor beta chain was identified in a study of CD8 T cells in ankylosing spondylitis. With respect to this clonotype: Antigen unknown. One junction end does not reproduce the germline sequence, and a read error may be involved.

The germline gives CDR1 SGHRS, CDR2 YFSETQ. This CDR3 is 16 amino acids long. MiXCR was run by TCRdb on the 5' RACE reads, yielding one entry per CDR3 protein. The sample lists roughly 220,000 distinct CDR3 sequences, roughly 10% occurring once. Study conclusions and caveats: Disease-linked clones bore a CD8+ phenotype, appearing relatively rarely in peripheral blood. Significantly higher representation of disease-linked clones was reported for matched ankylosing spondylitis synovial fluid.

Input material: blood, either unsorted or a sorted T cell fraction (not recorded which). The sequence was collected from a male donor with ankylosing spondylitis or in good health (not recorded which). This chain uses TRBV5-1 with TRBJ2-5, with D hard to call. CDR3 in DNA: TGCGCCAGCAGCTTCATTAACTCCCAGGCCGGAGAGACCCAGTCCTTC. Translated: CASSFINSQAGETQSF. The full variable domain, with the rest looked up from reference TRBV5-1 and TRBJ2-5, is KAGVTQTPRYLIKTRGQQVTLSCSPISGHRSVSWYQQTPGQGLQFLFEYFSETQRNKGNFPGRFSGRQFSNSRSEMNVSTLELGDSALYLCASSFINSQAGETQSFGPGTRLLVL.